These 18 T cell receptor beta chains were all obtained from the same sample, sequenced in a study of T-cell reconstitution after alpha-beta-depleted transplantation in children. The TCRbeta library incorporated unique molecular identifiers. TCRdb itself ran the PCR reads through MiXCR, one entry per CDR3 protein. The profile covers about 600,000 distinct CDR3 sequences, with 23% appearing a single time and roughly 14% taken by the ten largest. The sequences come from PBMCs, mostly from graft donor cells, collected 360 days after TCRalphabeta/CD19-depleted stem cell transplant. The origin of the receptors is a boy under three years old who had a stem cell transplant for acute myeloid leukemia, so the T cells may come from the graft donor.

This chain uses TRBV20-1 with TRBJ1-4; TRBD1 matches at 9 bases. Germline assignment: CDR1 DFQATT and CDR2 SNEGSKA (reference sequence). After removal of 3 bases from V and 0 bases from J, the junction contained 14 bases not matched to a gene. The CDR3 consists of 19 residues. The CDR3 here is CSARVSTGGDLATNEKLFF. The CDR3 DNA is TGCAGTGCTAGGGTCTCGACAGGGGGTGACCTTGCAACTAATGAAAAACTGTTTTTT.

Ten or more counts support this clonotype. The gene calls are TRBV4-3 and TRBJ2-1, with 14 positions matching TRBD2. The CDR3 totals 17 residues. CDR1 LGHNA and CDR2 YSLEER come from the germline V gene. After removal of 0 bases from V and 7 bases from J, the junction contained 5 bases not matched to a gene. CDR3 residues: CASSQELWTSGGNEQFF. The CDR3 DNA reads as TGCGCCAGCAGCCAAGAGCTATGGACTAGCGGGGGGAATGAGCAGTTCTTC.

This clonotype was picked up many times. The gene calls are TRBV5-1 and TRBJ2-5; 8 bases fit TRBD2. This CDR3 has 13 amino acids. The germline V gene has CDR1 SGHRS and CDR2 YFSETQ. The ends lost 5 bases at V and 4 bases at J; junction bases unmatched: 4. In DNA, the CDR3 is TGCGCCAGCAGTCGCGGGGGGAGAGAGACCCAGTACTTC. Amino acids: CASSRGGRETQYF.

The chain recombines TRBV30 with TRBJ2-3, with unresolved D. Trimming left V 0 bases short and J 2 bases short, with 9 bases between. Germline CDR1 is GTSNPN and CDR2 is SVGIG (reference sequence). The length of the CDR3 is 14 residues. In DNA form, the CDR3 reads TGTGCCTGGAGTGTAGGGCACCTCACAGATACGCAGTATTTT. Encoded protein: CAWSVGHLTDTQYF.

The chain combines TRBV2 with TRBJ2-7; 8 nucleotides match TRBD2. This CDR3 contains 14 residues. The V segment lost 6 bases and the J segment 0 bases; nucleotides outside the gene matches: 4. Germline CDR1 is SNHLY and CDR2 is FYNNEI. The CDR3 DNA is TGTGCCAGCAGGCGGGGGGCCCACTCCTACGAGCAGTACTTC. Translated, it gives CASRRGAHSYEQYF.

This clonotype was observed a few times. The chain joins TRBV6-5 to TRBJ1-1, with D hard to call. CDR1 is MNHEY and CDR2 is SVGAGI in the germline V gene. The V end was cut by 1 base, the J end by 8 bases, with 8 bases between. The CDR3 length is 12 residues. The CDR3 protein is CASSYFREEAFF. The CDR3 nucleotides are TGTGCCAGCAGTTACTTTAGGGAAGAAGCTTTCTTT.

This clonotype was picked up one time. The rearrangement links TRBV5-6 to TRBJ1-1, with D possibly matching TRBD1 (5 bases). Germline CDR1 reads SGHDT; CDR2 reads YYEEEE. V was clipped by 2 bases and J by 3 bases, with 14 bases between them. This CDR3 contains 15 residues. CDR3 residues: CASSLPGSSDTEAFF. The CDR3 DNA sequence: TGTGCCAGCAGCTTACCAGGGAGTTCGGACACTGAAGCTTTCTTT.

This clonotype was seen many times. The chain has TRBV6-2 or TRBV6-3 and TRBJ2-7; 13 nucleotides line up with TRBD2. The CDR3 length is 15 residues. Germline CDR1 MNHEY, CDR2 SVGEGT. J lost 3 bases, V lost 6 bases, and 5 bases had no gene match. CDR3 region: CASRRTSGGYYEQYF. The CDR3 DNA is TGTGCCAGCAGGCGGACTAGCGGGGGCTACTACGAGCAGTACTTC.

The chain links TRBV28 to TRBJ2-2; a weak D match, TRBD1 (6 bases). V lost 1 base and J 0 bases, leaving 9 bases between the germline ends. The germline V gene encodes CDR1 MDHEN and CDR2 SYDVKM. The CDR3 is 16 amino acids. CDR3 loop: CASSLFWTANTGELFF. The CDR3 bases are TGTGCCAGCAGTTTATTCTGGACAGCGAACACCGGGGAGCTGTTTTTT.

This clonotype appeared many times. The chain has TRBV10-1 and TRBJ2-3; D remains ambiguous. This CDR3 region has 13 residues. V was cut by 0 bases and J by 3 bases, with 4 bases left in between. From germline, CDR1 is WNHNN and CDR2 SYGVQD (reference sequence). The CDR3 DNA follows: TGCGCCAGCAGTGAGTCTCGGACAGATACGCAGTATTTT. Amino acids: CASSESRTDTQYF.

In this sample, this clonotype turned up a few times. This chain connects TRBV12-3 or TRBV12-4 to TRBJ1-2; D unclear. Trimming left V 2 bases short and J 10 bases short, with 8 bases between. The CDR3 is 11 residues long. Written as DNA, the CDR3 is TGTGCCAGCAGTTTACTTGGCGACTACACCTTC. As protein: CASSLLGDYTF.

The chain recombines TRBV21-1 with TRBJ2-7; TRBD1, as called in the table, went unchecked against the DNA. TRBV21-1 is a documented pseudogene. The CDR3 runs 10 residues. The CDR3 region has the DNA TGTGCCAGCAACCCTCCGGGACATTTGGTC. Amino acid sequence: CASNPPGHLV.

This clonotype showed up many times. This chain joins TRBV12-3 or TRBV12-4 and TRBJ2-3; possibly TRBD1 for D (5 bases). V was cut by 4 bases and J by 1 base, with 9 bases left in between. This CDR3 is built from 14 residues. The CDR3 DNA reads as TGTGCCAGCAGTTCCCTACAGGGCACAGATACGCAGTATTTT. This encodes CASSSLQGTDTQYF.

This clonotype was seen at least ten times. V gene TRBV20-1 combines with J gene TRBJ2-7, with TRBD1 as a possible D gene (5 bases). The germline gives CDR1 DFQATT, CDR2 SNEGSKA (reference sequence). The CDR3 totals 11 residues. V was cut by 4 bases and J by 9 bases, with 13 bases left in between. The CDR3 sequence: CSAKGARGQYF. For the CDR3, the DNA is TGCAGTGCTAAAGGGGCACGCGGGCAGTACTTC.

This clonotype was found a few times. CDR3 nucleotide sequence: TGTGCCAGCAGCTTAAATCGAGTGGACGGGGAGCTGTTTTTT. Amino acid sequence: CASSLNRVDGELFF. V is TRBV7-3 and J is TRBJ2-2; D is undetermined. The germline V gene encodes CDR1 SGHTA and CDR2 FQGTGA. V shed 1 base and J shed 7 bases, with 10 bases lying between them. CDR3 length: 14 residues.

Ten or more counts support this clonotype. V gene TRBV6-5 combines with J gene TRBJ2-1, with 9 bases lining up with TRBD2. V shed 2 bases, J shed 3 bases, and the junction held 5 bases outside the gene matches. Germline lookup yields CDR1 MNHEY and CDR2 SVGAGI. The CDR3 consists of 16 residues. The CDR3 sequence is CASSYDAGGLYNEQFF. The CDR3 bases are TGTGCCAGCAGTTACGATGCGGGGGGGCTCTACAATGAGCAGTTCTTC.

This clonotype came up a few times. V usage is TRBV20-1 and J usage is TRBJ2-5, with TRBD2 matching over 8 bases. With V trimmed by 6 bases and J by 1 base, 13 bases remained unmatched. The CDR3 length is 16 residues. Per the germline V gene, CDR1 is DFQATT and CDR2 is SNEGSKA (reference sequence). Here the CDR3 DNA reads TGCAGTGCAAGACGGGGGGGCGGGTTTTCCCAAGAGACCCAGTACTTC. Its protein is CSARRGGGFSQETQYF.

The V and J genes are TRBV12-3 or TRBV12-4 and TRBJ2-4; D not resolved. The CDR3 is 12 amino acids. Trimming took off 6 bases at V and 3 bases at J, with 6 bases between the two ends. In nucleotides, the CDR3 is TGTGCCAGCAGCTGGGACAAAAACATTCAGTACTTC. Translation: CASSWDKNIQYF.